This T cell receptor beta chain emerged from a study of blood T cell repertoires in COVID-19. Looking at the study overall: Both acute and convalescent COVID-19 samples were obtained from the United States, Italy and Spain. Nucleic acid was either cDNA or gDNA, and it came from T cells, B-cell-depleted T cells, or PBMCs.

This CDR3 is 11 amino acids long. Trimming cost V 6 bases and J 5 bases, with 7 bases left between them. Germline CDR1 reads MNHEY; CDR2 reads SMNVEV (reference sequence). Sequencing was performed with immunoSEQ multiplex PCR; in TCRdb, only in-frame clones are kept and a portion is missing. The repertoire includes around 250,000 clones, about 88% of them detected once, and approximately 1.7% sits in the top ten. Participants, roughly 18 to 90 years old, spanned fewer than 30 US areas. The chain links TRBV27 to TRBJ2-5; TRBD2 is a possible D gene (6 bases). The sample comprised PBMCs or T cells enriched from blood (not recorded which). This TCR came from a woman aged 50 to 65 who had recovered from COVID-19. The CDR3 is CASSRGETQYF. DNA of the CDR3: TGTGCCAGCAGCCGGGGGGAGACCCAGTACTTC.